The present entry profiles one T cell receptor (beta chain) with its context. It was autoimmune disease history or systemic immunosuppression that excluded patients. Peripheral blood came from all dose cohorts at three timepoints. This entry belongs to a study of OX40 agonist ivuxolimab in advanced cancers. Study overall: Partial responses were recorded for three patients, including one with hepatocellular carcinoma and two with cutaneous melanoma.

Germline CDR1 reads KGHSH; CDR2 reads LQKENI. The trim removed 0 bases at V and 2 bases at J, leaving 1 base unmatched. The CDR3 consists of 15 residues. Sequencing was performed with immunoSEQ multiplex PCR; in TCRdb, only in-frame clones are kept and a portion is missing. There are tens of thousands of clones in the sample; about 90% occur only once, and 45% to 55% lies in the top ten. The sequence was collected from an adult with an advanced solid tumor such as melanoma, head and neck, liver or kidney cancer. Sequencing used CD4+ or CD8+ T cells sorted from blood, obtained in a trial of the OX40 agonist ivuxolimab. J is TRBJ1-5 and V is TRBV18, with 7 positions matching TRBD1. The chain's CDR3 is CASSPPTGGNQPQHF. CDR3 DNA sequence: TGTGCCAGCTCACCACCTACAGGGGGCAATCAGCCCCAGCATTTT.